This paragraph covers one TCR beta chain sequence. Authors' data handling: Amplification with reference gene primers provided the estimates of nucleated cell counts. Assay used: immunoSEQ multiplex PCR; TCRdb lists only in-frame clones, some missing. V, J and clone size reflect that table, while D and trimming were determined from the DNA. In the table there are fewer than 500,000 clones, around nine tenths of which are singletons. The source of the sample is a study of blood T cell repertoires in COVID-19. In the study overall: Sample material is recorded as cDNA or gDNA derived from T cells, B-cell-depleted T cells, or PBMCs.

The sequenced material came from peripheral blood. This TCR was sampled from a woman in her 30s with acute or convalescent COVID-19.

CDR3 residues: CSLVAGGIHEQFF. CDR3 in DNA: TGCAGCTTAGTAGCGGGGGGCATCCATGAGCAGTTCTTC. This chain connects TRBV29-1 to TRBJ2-1; TRBD2 matches 10 bases. The CDR3 has 13 amino acids. CDR1 is SQVTM, CDR2 ANQGSEA, per germline. V was pared by 8 bases and J by 8 bases, with 9 bases of the junction left unmatched.